This T cell receptor (beta chain) was sequenced in a study of T cell repertoires in cytomegalovirus infection. Study at large: Matching HLA type, along with CMV infection, was indicated by public TCR beta signatures.

At least ten counts were recorded for this clonotype. Its antigen is undetermined. Germline trimming cut 6 bases from V and 7 bases from J; bases unmatched to any gene: 9. The CDR3 has 17 amino acids. Findings and caveats of the study: Ex vivo, HLA-C-restricted CMV-specific TCR beta clonotypes prevailed over the rest of the response. Public TCR beta family frequency separated CMV-and-HLA carriers, including in an independent cohort.

TCRdb independently ran MiXCR on the reads; one entry per CDR3 protein. The sample has 500,000 to 600,000 distinct CDR3 sequences; approximately 15% are singletons. This chain joins TRBV12-3 or TRBV12-4 and TRBJ2-2; TRBD2 matches 15 bases. This clonotype originated in a human donor in good health (CMV status not recorded). Some clones in this sample may be carry-over from other donors' samples. The sequenced sample consisted of CD8+ T cells from PBMCs. CDR3 in DNA: TGTGCCAGCAGCCGGACTAGCGGGAGGGCCAAGGTCGGGGAGCTGTTTTTT. Its translation: CASSRTSGRAKVGELFF.